The TCR beta chain described here comes from a study of shared clonotypes between healthy human individuals. The study's findings and limits: Only blood was sampled; tissue repertoires likely differ.

This CDR3 region has 15 residues. V dropped 5 bases and J dropped 6; count of bases not matched to a gene: 7. Germline lookup yields CDR1 SGHAT and CDR2 FQDESV (reference sequence). Deep level was the assay's run setting. Clones were sequenced by immunoSEQ multiplex PCR, and TCRdb holds only the in-frame ones, with some missing. This table has about 2.3 million clones, under 95% appearing once. To note about this clone: Its target is unknown.

The sequence was collected from a man between 18 and 29 years old in good health. Some clones in this sample may be carry-over from other donors' samples. The sequenced sample consisted of naive CD4+ T cells from PBMCs. Stated subset: CD45RA+ positively selected. V and J are TRBV11-1 and TRBJ2-1, with 10 bases that match TRBD2. CDR3 coding DNA: TGTGCCAGCAGCCGAGGGACTAGCGACTCCAATGAGCAGTTCTTC. It yields the protein CASSRGTSDSNEQFF.